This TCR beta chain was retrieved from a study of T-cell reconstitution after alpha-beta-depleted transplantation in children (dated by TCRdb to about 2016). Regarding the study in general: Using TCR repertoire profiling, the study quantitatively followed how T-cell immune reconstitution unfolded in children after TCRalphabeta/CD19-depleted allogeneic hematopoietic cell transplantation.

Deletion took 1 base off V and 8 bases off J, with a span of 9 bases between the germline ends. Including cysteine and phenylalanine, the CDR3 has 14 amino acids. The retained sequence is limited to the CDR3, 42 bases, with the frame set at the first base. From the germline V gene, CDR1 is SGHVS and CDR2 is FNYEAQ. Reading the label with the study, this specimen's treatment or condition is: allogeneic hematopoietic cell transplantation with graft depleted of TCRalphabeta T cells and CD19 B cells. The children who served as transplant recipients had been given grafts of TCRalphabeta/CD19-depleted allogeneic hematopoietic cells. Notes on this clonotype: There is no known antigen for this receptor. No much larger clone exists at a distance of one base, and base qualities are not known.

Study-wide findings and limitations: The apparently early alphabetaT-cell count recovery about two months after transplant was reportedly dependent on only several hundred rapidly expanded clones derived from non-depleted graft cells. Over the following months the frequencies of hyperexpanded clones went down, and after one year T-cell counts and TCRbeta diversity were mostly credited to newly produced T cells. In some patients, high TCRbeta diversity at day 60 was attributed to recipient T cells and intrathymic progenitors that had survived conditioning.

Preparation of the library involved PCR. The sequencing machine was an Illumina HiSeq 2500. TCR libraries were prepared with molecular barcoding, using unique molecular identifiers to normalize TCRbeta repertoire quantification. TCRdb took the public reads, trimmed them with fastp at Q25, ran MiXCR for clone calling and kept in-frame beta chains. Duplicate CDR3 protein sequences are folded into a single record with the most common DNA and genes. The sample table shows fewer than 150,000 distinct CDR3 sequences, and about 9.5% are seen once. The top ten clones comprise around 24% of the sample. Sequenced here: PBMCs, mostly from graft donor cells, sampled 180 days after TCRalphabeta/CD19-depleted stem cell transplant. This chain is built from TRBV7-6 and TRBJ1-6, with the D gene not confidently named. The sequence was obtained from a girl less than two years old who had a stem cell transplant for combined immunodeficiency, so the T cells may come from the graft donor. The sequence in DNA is TGTGCCAGCAGCTTAGACGTATGGTATTCACCCCTCCACTTT. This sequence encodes CASSLDVWYSPLHF.